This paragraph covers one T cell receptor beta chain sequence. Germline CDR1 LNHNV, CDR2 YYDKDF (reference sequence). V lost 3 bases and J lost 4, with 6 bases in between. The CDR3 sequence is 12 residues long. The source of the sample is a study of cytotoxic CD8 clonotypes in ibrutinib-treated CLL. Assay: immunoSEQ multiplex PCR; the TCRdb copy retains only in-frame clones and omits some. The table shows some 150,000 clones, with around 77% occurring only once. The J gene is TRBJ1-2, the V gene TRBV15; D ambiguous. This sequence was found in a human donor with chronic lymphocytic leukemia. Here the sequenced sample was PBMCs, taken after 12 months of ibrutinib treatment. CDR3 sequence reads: CATSSLGYGYTF. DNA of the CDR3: TGTGCCACCAGCAGCCTGGGCTATGGCTACACCTTC.